This is a list of T cell receptor beta chains from one sample in a study of shared clonotypes between healthy human individuals. Measured with immunoSEQ multiplex PCR; TCRdb has only the in-frame clones, and not every one. The sample has around 2.5 million clones, approximately 93% seen once. Sequenced sample: naive CD4+ T cells from PBMCs. These receptors all stem from a man younger than 30 in good health. Some clones in this sample may be carry-over from other donors' samples. The CDR3 runs from the conserved cysteine through the conserved F or W. Fields, in order: V gene, D gene, J gene, clone size, CDR3 DNA, CDR3 protein. D genes are given only for firm matches. Clone size is stated in some rows and not others, as once, few, many or a class when expanded.

V: TRBV30
D: .
J: TRBJ2-1
size: .
DNA: TGTGCCTGGAGTGAAGAAGGCTATGAGCAGTTCTTC
CDR3: CAWSEEGYEQFF

V: TRBV7-9
D: TRBD1
J: TRBJ1-6
size: .
DNA: TGTGCCAGCAGCTGGGCGGGACAGGGGAGCTCCTATAATTCACCCCTCCACTTT
CDR3: CASSWAGQGSSYNSPLHF

V: TRBV6-1
D: .
J: TRBJ1-5
size: few
DNA: TGTGCCAGCAGTATACCCTCGATGGGCAATCAGCCCCAGCATTTT
CDR3: CASSIPSMGNQPQHF

V: TRBV6-1
D: .
J: TRBJ1-5
size: .
DNA: TGTGCCAGCAGTGAAGCGGACTGGGGGAGCAATCAGCCCCAGCATTTT
CDR3: CASSEADWGSNQPQHF

V: TRBV5-4
D: .
J: TRBJ1-3
size: once
DNA: TGTGCCAGCAGCACGGGGCCTCTGGGAGGAAACACCATATATTTT
CDR3: CASSTGPLGGNTIYF

V: TRBV10-3
D: TRBD1
J: TRBJ1-2
size: few
DNA: TGTGCCATCAGTCAAAGGGACAGCAGTTATGGCTACACCTTC
CDR3: CAISQRDSSYGYTF

V: TRBV5-1
D: TRBD2
J: TRBJ2-1
size: .
DNA: TGCGCCAGCAGCTTGTTGGTCTGGGGGAGCGGGGCTTACAATGAGCAGTTCTTC
CDR3: CASSLLVWGSGAYNEQFF

V: TRBV5-1
D: TRBD2
J: TRBJ2-3
size: .
DNA: TGCGCCAGCCAACTCCTAGCGGGACGTAGCACAGATACGCAGTATTTT
CDR3: CASQLLAGRSTDTQYF

V: TRBV11-2
D: TRBD2
J: TRBJ2-2
size: .
DNA: TGTGCCAGCAGCTTTACTAGCGGGGGTGGCGGGGAGCTGTTTTTT
CDR3: CASSFTSGGGGELFF

V: TRBV29-1
D: .
J: TRBJ2-1
size: .
DNA: TGCAGCGTTGTAAGGCAGGGGACATTCAATGAGCAGTTCTTC
CDR3: CSVVRQGTFNEQFF

V: TRBV7-2
D: .
J: TRBJ2-1
size: .
DNA: TGTGCCAGCAGCTTAGGTACCTACAATGAGCAGTTCTTC
CDR3: CASSLGTYNEQFF

V: TRBV10-3
D: .
J: TRBJ2-1
size: .
DNA: TGTGCCATCACTGCAGACATCTCCTACAATGAGCAGTTCTTC
CDR3: CAITADISYNEQFF

V: TRBV5-1
D: .
J: TRBJ2-6
size: once
DNA: TGCGCCAGCTATGGTTCACAAAGTCGGGCCAACGTCCTGACTTTC
CDR3: CASYGSQSRANVLTF

V: TRBV5-1
D: TRBD1
J: TRBJ1-1
size: once
DNA: TGCGCCAGCAGCTTGGCGGACAGGGGGGAACCGAACACTGAAGCTTTCTTT
CDR3: CASSLADRGEPNTEAFF

V: TRBV28
D: .
J: TRBJ1-3
size: .
DNA: TGTGCCAGCAGAGCAAGCTTAGGGGAAGGCTCTGGAAACACCATATATTTT
CDR3: CASRASLGEGSGNTIYF

V: TRBV4-1
D: TRBD2
J: TRBJ2-5
size: .
DNA: TGCGCCAGCAGCACTCGGACTAGCGGGAGGGAGACCCAGTACTTC
CDR3: CASSTRTSGRETQYF

V: TRBV4-3
D: TRBD1
J: TRBJ1-1
size: .
DNA: TGCGCCAGCAGCCAAGAGTGGGCAGGGGGAACTGAAGCTTTCTTT
CDR3: CASSQEWAGGTEAFF

V: TRBV4-1
D: .
J: TRBJ2-1
size: .
DNA: TGCGCCAGCAGCCAAGATCTGGTCAGGGTTAATGAGCAGTTCTTC
CDR3: CASSQDLVRVNEQFF

V: TRBV28
D: .
J: TRBJ2-6
size: .
DNA: TGTGCCAGCAGTTTATACAGGCAGCTCTCTGGGGCCAACGTCCTGACTTTC
CDR3: CASSLYRQLSGANVLTF

V: TRBV5-4
D: TRBD2
J: TRBJ2-1
size: .
DNA: TGTGCCAGCAGCTTGGGAGTGGGGACTAGCGGTATTGGAGAAAATGAGCAGTTCTTC
CDR3: CASSLGVGTSGIGENEQFF

V: TRBV5-1
D: .
J: TRBJ2-6
size: .
DNA: TGCGCCAGCAACGGGGGCTCTGGGGCCAACGTCCTGACTTTC
CDR3: CASNGGSGANVLTF

V: TRBV28
D: TRBD2
J: TRBJ2-1
size: .
DNA: TGTGCCAGCAGTTTCACTAGCGGGAGCGTCGATGAGCAGTTCTTC
CDR3: CASSFTSGSVDEQFF

V: TRBV7-3
D: .
J: TRBJ2-5
size: .
DNA: TGTGCCAGCAGCGATCGGGGCGCCAGGGAGACCCAGTACTTC
CDR3: CASSDRGARETQYF

V: TRBV19
D: .
J: TRBJ1-3
size: .
DNA: TGTGCCAGTAGTACCTCCCAGGGAAACTCTGGAAACACCATATATTTT
CDR3: CASSTSQGNSGNTIYF

V: TRBV7-3
D: .
J: TRBJ1-1
size: .
DNA: TGTGCCAGCAGCTTAGGGGTGATGGGTACTGAAGCTTTCTTT
CDR3: CASSLGVMGTEAFF

V: TRBV10-2
D: TRBD2
J: TRBJ2-3
size: .
DNA: TGCGCCAGCAGTGGAAGAATAGCGGGAAGCACAGATACGCAGTATTTT
CDR3: CASSGRIAGSTDTQYF

V: TRBV19
D: TRBD2
J: TRBJ2-1
size: .
DNA: TGTGCCAGTAGCCGGACTAGCGGGGCCCTCCCCCATGAGCAGTTCTTC
CDR3: CASSRTSGALPHEQFF

V: TRBV18
D: .
J: TRBJ1-1
size: .
DNA: TGTGCCAGCTCACCGGGGACGGATATGAACACTGAAGCTTTCTTT
CDR3: CASSPGTDMNTEAFF

V: TRBV28
D: .
J: TRBJ2-7
size: .
DNA: TGTGCCAGCAGTTTTTTCGCCTACGAGCAGTACTTC
CDR3: CASSFFAYEQYF

V: TRBV6-5
D: .
J: TRBJ2-3
size: .
DNA: TGTGCCAGCAGTCCCCCGGGGTACACAGATACGCAGTATTTT
CDR3: CASSPPGYTDTQYF

V: TRBV6-1
D: TRBD1
J: TRBJ2-1
size: .
DNA: TGTGCCAGCAGTAGAGACAGGGGGTTTTACAATGAGCAGTTCTTC
CDR3: CASSRDRGFYNEQFF

V: TRBV11-2
D: .
J: TRBJ2-1
size: .
DNA: TGTGCCAGCAGCTTATCCAGAAACAATGAGCAGTTCTTC
CDR3: CASSLSRNNEQFF

V: TRBV14
D: .
J: TRBJ2-6
size: .
DNA: TGTGCCAGCAGCCAAGACGTCGGGGGCTCTGGGGCCAACGTCCTGACTTTC
CDR3: CASSQDVGGSGANVLTF